The 4 T cell receptor beta chains below come from one sample, sequenced in a study of blood T cells in healthy people across ages (dated by TCRdb to 2015 to 2017). Libraries were constructed by 5' RACE. The data were produced on an Illumina HiSeq 2500. A second PCR of about 7 to 12 cycles was run with a J-beta primer mix and a sample-barcoded 5' primer. The public reads were quality trimmed at Q25 with fastp and then assembled into clones with MiXCR by TCRdb, keeping productive beta chains. Identical CDR3 proteins give one entry, which carries the most common genes and DNA. Counted in this sample were roughly 650,000 distinct CDR3 sequences; 32% of them appeared once. The ten most abundant clones make up 15% of the sample. The sequenced material came from blood. Receptor source: a woman older than 75 in good health. Donor details come from another sample of the same person, matched by shared clones.

V usage is TRBV7-2 and J usage is TRBJ2-1, with 7 bases matching TRBD2. The CDR3 covers 16 residues. Per the germline V gene, CDR1 is SGHTA and CDR2 is FQGNSA. Trimming took 2 bases from V and 4 from J; bases not matched to a gene: 8. The CDR3 bases are TGTGCCAGCAGCTTATCTTCTGGCGGGAGTTACAATGAGCAGTTCTTC. This sequence encodes CASSLSSGGSYNEQFF.

This clonotype has a count of ten or more. The CDR3 loop is CASSDLAVEQFF. The CDR3 DNA follows: TGTGCCAGCAGTGACCTAGCGGTTGAGCAGTTCTTC. This chain joins TRBV2 and TRBJ2-1, with 7 bases fitting TRBD2. The V segment lost 3 bases and the J segment 9 bases; nucleotides outside the gene matches: 2. The CDR3 length is 12 residues. Germline V gene lookup returns CDR1 SNHLY and CDR2 FYNNEI.

A single count supports this clonotype. The rearrangement joins TRBV7-2 to TRBJ2-7; TRBD2 is a possible D gene (7 bases). The CDR3 runs 15 residues. Trimming stripped 5 bases from V and 6 bases from J, with 20 bases between. Germline loops: CDR1 SGHTA, CDR2 FQGNSA. The CDR3 bases are TGTGCCAGCAGCCTATCACTAGTGGGAGGGGGCGAGCAGTACTTC. It translates to CASSLSLVGGGEQYF.

This clonotype has more than one count but fewer than ten. The chain recombines TRBV28 with TRBJ1-5, with a tentative D call TRBD1 (5 bases). CDR1 and CDR2 from the germline V gene are MDHEN and SYDVKM. The CDR3 contains 15 residues. The V gene lost 3 bases and the J gene lost 3 bases, with 12 bases spanning the gap. CDR3 bases: TGTGCCAGCAGTTTTCGTTTGACAGCCAATCAGCCCCAGCATTTT. Protein: CASSFRLTANQPQHF.